This T cell receptor beta chain was identified in a study of cytomegalovirus exposure and HLA in healthy donors. The PCR employed 60 Vbeta primers together with 13 Jbeta primers. Repertoires were generated with immunoSEQ multiplex PCR, while TCRdb's copy carries only in-frame clones and drops some. The table lists 90,000 to 100,000 clones, around 74% of them singletons. Study-wide points: Prior analysis indicated that the majority of TCR beta V segments exhibited productivity approximately 90% or approximately 30% of the time. Cytomegalovirus-associated TCR beta chains were listed, numbering roughly 150. Serostatus for CMV was the only available immune exposure information.

Points on this clone: What it binds is not known. This sample also contains other DNA sequences that code for the same CDR3.

The clonotype comes from a man aged 40-49 years in good health and CMV-seropositive. Input material: PBMCs.

Here the CDR3 DNA reads TGTGCCAGCAGCGTGGCAGGACAATATAATTCACCCCTCCACTTT. As protein: CASSVAGQYNSPLHF. The chain has TRBV9 and TRBJ1-6, with a possible D match to TRBD1 (5 bases). V gave up 2 bases and J gave up 4 bases, with 10 bases separating them. The germline CDR1 and CDR2 sequences are SGDLS and YYNGEE. This CDR3 contains 15 residues.